This T cell receptor (beta chain) was identified during a study of T cell repertoires in cytomegalovirus infection. The wider study: Recently identified HLA-C-restricted CMV epitopes were used, and well-studied HLA-B-restricted CMV epitopes were used as well. Public TCR beta signatures provided an indication of both CMV infection and a matching HLA type.

This clonotype was observed many times. Its antigen is unidentified. The CDR3 is 11 amino acids. Germline V lookup: CDR1 SEHNR, CDR2 FQNEAQ (reference sequence). Trimming removed 2 bases at V and 6 bases at J, with 4 bases between. TCRdb analysed the reads with MiXCR anew, one entry per CDR3 protein. The table shows about 770,000 distinct CDR3 sequences, with about 28% occurring only once. The material sequenced was cultured CD8+ T cells from PBMCs, taken from culture after CMV antigen stimulation. The sequence came from a human donor in good health (CMV status not recorded). Some clones in this sample may be carry-over from other donors' samples. The chain is built from TRBV7-9 and TRBJ1-2; D gene unclear. This CDR3 reads CASSLLDGYTF. Here the CDR3 DNA reads TGTGCCAGCAGCTTACTTGATGGCTACACCTTC.